The TCR beta chain under discussion was sequenced for a study of OX40 agonist ivuxolimab in advanced cancers. Overall study results and limits: Patients with a partial response at 0.1-3.0 mg/kg had among the lowest clonal expansion.

This CDR3 is built from 18 residues. Germline V gene lookup returns CDR1 LNHDA and CDR2 SQIVND (reference sequence). V shed 1 base and J shed 3 bases, with 19 bases lying between them. With baseline, cycle 4 day 1, and cycle 7 day 1 as timepoints, blood was sampled. With regard to this clone: Its antigen is not identified.

Data came from immunoSEQ multiplex PCR; TCRdb stores just in-frame clones and leaves some out. The sample comprises around 66,000 clones, 86% of which are singletons, and about 1% rests with the top ten. This specimen was CD4+ or CD8+ T cells sorted from blood, taken in a trial of the OX40 agonist ivuxolimab. The chain employs TRBV19 and TRBJ2-1; D may be TRBD2 (6 bases). This TCR derives from an adult with an advanced solid tumor such as melanoma, head and neck, liver or kidney cancer. The CDR3 DNA reads TGTGCCAGTAGTATAGTGGGTTATGGGGGAGGTCTCTACAATGAGCAGTTCTTC. It is translated as CASSIVGYGGGLYNEQFF.